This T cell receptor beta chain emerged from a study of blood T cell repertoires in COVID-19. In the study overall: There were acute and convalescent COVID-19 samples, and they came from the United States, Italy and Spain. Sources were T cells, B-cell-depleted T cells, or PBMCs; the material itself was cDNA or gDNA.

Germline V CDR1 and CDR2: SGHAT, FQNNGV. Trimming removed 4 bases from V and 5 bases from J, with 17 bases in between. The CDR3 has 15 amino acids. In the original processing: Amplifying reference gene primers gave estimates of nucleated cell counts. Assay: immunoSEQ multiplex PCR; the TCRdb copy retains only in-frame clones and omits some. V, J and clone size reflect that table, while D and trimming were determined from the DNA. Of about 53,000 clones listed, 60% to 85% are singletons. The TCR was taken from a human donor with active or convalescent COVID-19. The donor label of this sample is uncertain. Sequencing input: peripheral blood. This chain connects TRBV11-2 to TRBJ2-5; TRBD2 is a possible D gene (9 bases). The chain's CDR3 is CASSSQGAGGETQYF. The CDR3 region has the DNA TGTGCCAGCAGCTCGCAGGGGGCGGGAGGGGAGACCCAGTACTTC.